This TCR beta chain was recorded in a study of blood T cells in healthy people across ages. The study, taken as a whole, reports: PBMCs that were unsorted prevented a conclusive naive versus antigen-experienced comparison. In older individuals, TCR beta diversity per million T cells was lower, falling roughly linearly with age.

Combining a sample-barcoded 5' primer with a J-beta primer mix, a second PCR ran for 7 to 11 cycles. TCRdb called the 5' RACE reads again in MiXCR, with one record for every CDR3 protein. The profile shows fewer than 900,000 distinct CDR3 sequences, 30% to 45% of them singletons. Turning to this clonotype: Its antigen is unknown.

Germline values: CDR1 SGHTA, CDR2 FQGNSA. The CDR3 is 14 residues long. V lost 8 bases to trimming and J lost 3 bases, with 16 bases between them. Healthy Caucasian individuals from Russia aged about 6 to 95 served as donors. Donors each provided around 10 milliliters of peripheral blood. This sequence joins TRBV7-2 and TRBJ2-5, with a weak D call TRBD1 (5 bases). Specimen: blood. The receptor was isolated from a man younger than 30 in good health. CDR3 amino acids: CASRDPGLEETQYF. The CDR3 bases are TGTGCCAGCCGCGACCCAGGGTTGGAAGAGACCCAGTACTTC.